The clone carrying this T cell receptor beta chain was found once. Source study methods: Scientists estimated how many nucleated cells there were by amplifying reference gene primers. Here immunoSEQ multiplex PCR was the method, and the copy in TCRdb shows in-frame clones only, minus some. V and J calls and clone size come straight from that table; D and trimming were deduced from the DNA. Of 310,000 or so clones in the sample, 89% are singletons; the top ten hold roughly 6.7%. The sample belongs to a study of blood T cell repertoires in COVID-19. Background on the study: Material from acute and convalescent COVID-19 was sourced from the United States, Italy and Spain. Sample material is recorded as cDNA or gDNA derived from T cells, B-cell-depleted T cells, or PBMCs.

Germline-derived CDR1 and CDR2 are SGHDT and YYEEEE. This CDR3 has 15 residues. V lost 4 bases and J lost 5; bases outside the gene matches: 6. This chain connects TRBV5-6 to TRBJ2-3, with TRBD1 identical over 11 bases. The sample was peripheral blood. This TCR derives from a man between 18 and 29 years old who had recovered from COVID-19. CDR3 sequence: CASSGRGQGVDTQYF. CDR3 nucleotides: TGTGCCAGCAGCGGTCGGGGACAGGGGGTAGATACGCAGTATTTT.